This TCR beta chain was observed in a study of Tregs in tolerant kidney transplant recipients. General observations from the study: Expanding Tregs on activated donor B cells appeared to best identify donor-specific TCRbeta clones.

About this clone itself: Its target is unknown.

Data came from immunoSEQ multiplex PCR; TCRdb stores just in-frame clones and leaves some out. In the table there are around 64,000 clones, roughly 86% of which are singletons. Mixed chimerism was transient after nonmyeloablative marrow transplants from related graft donors. The receptor's source is a human patient who received a combined kidney and bone marrow transplant. The T cells may partly be graft donor cells. The material was CD4+ T cells from blood (PBMCs), obtained 6 months after the transplant.

CDR3 sequence (DNA): TGCGCCAGCAGCGCGGACAGGGCTTTAAAGCAGTACTTC. Translation: CASSADRALKQYF. The V call is TRBV5-1, the J call TRBJ2-7; the match to TRBD1 covers 8 bases. Germline CDR1 SGHRS, CDR2 YFSETQ. Trimming at V came to 4 bases and at J to 8 bases, leaving 8 bases not matched to a gene. The CDR3 consists of 13 residues.